This T cell receptor (beta chain) appears in the sequencing data of a study of blood T cell repertoires in COVID-19. This CDR3 region has 14 residues. Per germline, CDR1 SGHTS and CDR2 YDEGEE. J lost 7 bases, V lost 6 bases, and 12 bases had no gene match. Assay: immunoSEQ multiplex PCR; the TCRdb copy retains only in-frame clones and omits some. Altogether under 200,000 clones are present, approximately 90% being singletons, with the ten largest covering 6%. The chain recombines TRBV5-8 with TRBJ2-5; 7 positions match TRBD1. Source material: peripheral blood. This receptor was obtained from a man aged 35 to 55 with active or convalescent COVID-19. The CDR3 spells CASTAMGTVGTQYF. The CDR3 region has the DNA TGTGCCAGCACGGCAATGGGGACAGTGGGGACCCAGTACTTC.